The entry below gives a single T cell receptor beta chain sequence along with its context. Its antigen is unidentified. The sample is drawn from a study of cytomegalovirus exposure and HLA in healthy donors. Study-wide results and caveats: DRB1 had the most TCR associations and HLA-C the fewest, a later analysis found, with rates varying by HLA locus. Within an earlier analysis, most TCR beta V segments proved productive either about 87% or about 30% of the time.

PCR involved 60 Vbeta and 13 Jbeta primers. Repertoires were generated with immunoSEQ multiplex PCR, while TCRdb's copy carries only in-frame clones and drops some. The sample includes about 130,000 clones, roughly 76% of them seen just once. The germline V gene has CDR1 MNHNY and CDR2 SVGAGI (reference sequence). V lost 6 bases and J lost 3; bases outside the gene matches: 13. The CDR3 extends over 16 amino acids. This TCR was sampled from a woman aged 55 to 70 in good health and CMV-seropositive. This chain links TRBV6-6 with TRBJ1-1; 7 positions match TRBD1. Material: PBMCs. CDR3 nucleotide sequence: TGTGCCAGCAGCCCCAGATCGTGGACAGGCGACACTGAAGCTTTCTTT. Protein: CASSPRSWTGDTEAFF.